One sample yielded the 26 T cell receptor beta chains listed below, sequenced in a study of human T cells and chemical hapten exposure. Time point specified: patch test 2, 6 weeks after DPC sensitization. Treatment specified: therapeutic diphenylcyclopropenone sensitization with weekly scalp DPC. Each CDR3 protein is one row after TCRdb ran MiXCR on the RACE reads. The repertoire holds 120,000 to 150,000 distinct CDR3 sequences, with about 10% as singletons. This sample comprised whole blood, obtained in connection with sensitization to the hapten diphenylcyclopropenone (DPC). The receptors shown here come from a woman aged 45-65 years with alopecia areata. Some clones in this sample may be carry-over from other donors' samples.

This clonotype turned up a few times. The chain uses TRBV29-1 and TRBJ2-7; 7 positions agree with TRBD2. The CDR3 length is 11 residues. Germline CDR1 and CDR2: SQVTM and ANQGSEA. Germline trimming cut 7 bases from V and 0 bases from J; bases unmatched to any gene: 0. For the CDR3, the DNA is TGCAGCGCGGGGGGCTCCTACGAGCAGTACTTC. This codes for CSAGGSYEQYF.

This clonotype was found many times. CDR3 in amino acids: CASSLDRATGDEQYF. The CDR3 nucleotides read TGTGCCAGCAGTCTCGACCGGGCCACGGGGGACGAGCAGTACTTC. The V call is TRBV28, the J call TRBJ2-7; maybe TRBD2 (6 bases). The CDR3 spans 15 residues. Trimming pared 5 bases from V and 5 bases from J, leaving 19 bases between. The germline gives CDR1 MDHEN, CDR2 SYDVKM.

The genes are TRBV6-5 and TRBJ1-1; maybe TRBD1 (6 bases). Germline CDR1 reads MNHEY; CDR2 reads SVGAGI. Trimming removed 10 bases from V and 4 bases from J, with 19 bases in between. CDR3 size: 14 residues. CDR3 nucleotide sequence: TGTGCCACCTTCCCGGGGGGGCGGGGCACTGAAGCTTTCTTT. Translation: CATFPGGRGTEAFF.

This clonotype showed up many times. This chain links TRBV27 with TRBJ1-5, with 7 nucleotides matching TRBD1. Losses at the gene ends were 6 bases for V and 0 bases for J; bases not matched to a gene: 11. Germline CDR1 is MNHEY and CDR2 is SMNVEV (reference sequence). CDR3 size: 17 residues. CDR3 nucleotides: TGTGCCAGCAGCCGGGACAGTCGATCTTATAGCAATCAGCCCCAGCATTTT. Its translation is CASSRDSRSYSNQPQHF.

This clonotype has a handful of counts. This rearrangement joins TRBV29-1 to TRBJ2-3, with 9 bases identical to TRBD2. The V gene end was trimmed by 7 bases and the J gene end by 2 bases; junction bases not matched to a gene: 7. In germline, CDR1 is SQVTM, CDR2 ANQGSEA. The CDR3 runs 14 residues. The CDR3 spells CSGRLAVITDTQYF. CDR3 DNA sequence: TGCAGCGGACGACTAGCGGTAATCACAGATACGCAGTATTTT.

The chain couples TRBV11-3 to TRBJ1-4, with no clear D. Deletions cut 5 bases from V and 1 base from J, with 8 bases between. Germline CDR1 is SGHNT and CDR2 is YENEEA. The CDR3 totals 14 residues. In DNA, the CDR3 is TGTGCCAGCAGCCCGGAGGAAACTAATGAAAAACTGTTTTTT. This codes for CASSPEETNEKLFF.

This rearrangement joins TRBV20-1 to TRBJ2-7; tentative D call: TRBD1 (6 bases). Trimming removed 2 bases at V and 0 bases at J, with 11 bases between. Looked up from germline, CDR1 is DFQATT and CDR2 is SNEGSKA (reference sequence). This CDR3 is 14 amino acids long. The CDR3: CSARPTDSSYEQYF. The CDR3 DNA reads TGCAGTGCTAGACCAACGGACAGCTCCTACGAGCAGTACTTC.

There are a few counts of this clonotype. The rearrangement uses TRBV4-1 and TRBJ2-5; D may be TRBD1 or TRBD2 (5 bases each). The V end lost 4 bases, the J end lost 2 bases, and 23 bases lay between the germline ends. CDR3 length: 18 amino acids. Germline V gives CDR1 MGHRA, CDR2 YSYEKL. CDR3 coding DNA: TGCGCCAGCAGCCTAACTGGATCAAGGGGAGCAGGGCAAGAGACCCAGTACTTC. This translates into CASSLTGSRGAGQETQYF.

The chain recombines TRBV12-5 with TRBJ2-1, with a weak D call TRBD2 (6 bases). From germline, CDR1 is LGHNT and CDR2 FRNRAP. The CDR3 length is 13 residues. V dropped 7 bases and J dropped 5 bases, with 12 bases sitting between them. The CDR3 DNA reads TGTGCTAGTGCCGCCGGGACTCACAATGAGCAGTTCTTC. Amino acids: CASAAGTHNEQFF.

The CDR3 DNA reads TGTGCCAGCAGCCAGGGACTAGCGGGAGGAACTGAGCAGTTCTTC. This gives the protein CASSQGLAGGTEQFF. The V call is TRBV7-2, the J call TRBJ2-1; 15 bases match TRBD2. There are 15 residues in the CDR3. Germline loops: CDR1 SGHTA, CDR2 FQGNSA. J was trimmed by 9 bases and V by 5 bases; bases with no gene match: 5.

The chain has TRBV5-1 and TRBJ2-2; a weak D match, TRBD2 (5 bases). Germline CDR1 and CDR2: SGHRS and YFSETQ. V was pared by 1 base and J by 4 bases, with 8 bases between. The CDR3 has 14 residues. CDR3 amino acids: CASSLRSGTGELFF. The CDR3 DNA is TGCGCCAGCAGCTTGCGAAGCGGCACCGGGGAGCTGTTTTTT.

The chain has TRBV5-6 and TRBJ1-1; possibly TRBD1 for D (6 bases). Germline loops: CDR1 SGHDT, CDR2 YYEEEE. This CDR3 has 13 residues. V gave up 4 bases and J gave up 11 bases, with 18 bases separating them. CDR3 DNA: TGTGCCAGCAGCACCGGACAGTCCCGGTGGGCTTTCTTT. The encoded protein is CASSTGQSRWAFF. Using reference TRBV5-6 and TRBJ1-1 for the parts outside the CDR3, the full variable domain is DAGVTQSPTHLIKTRGQQVTLRCSPKSGHDTVSWYQQALGQGPQFIFQYYEEEERQRGNFPDRFSGHQFPNYSSELNVNALLLGDSALYLCASSTGQSRWAFFGQGTRLTVV.

This clonotype appeared many times. V and J are TRBV18 and TRBJ2-7; tentatively, D is TRBD2 (6 bases). In germline, CDR1 is KGHSH, CDR2 LQKENI. CDR3 length: 17 residues. Trimming pared 1 base from V and 5 bases from J, leaving 21 bases between. The CDR3 protein is CASSPQVLLGGEDEQYF. The CDR3 nucleotides read TGTGCCAGCTCACCACAAGTATTATTGGGGGGAGAAGACGAGCAGTACTTC.

This clonotype was observed a few times. The chain uses TRBV5-1 and TRBJ2-7; maybe TRBD2 (5 bases). The CDR3 loop spans 13 amino acids. The germline CDR1 and CDR2 sequences are SGHRS and YFSETQ. The V and J ends lost 1 base and 13 bases respectively, with 18 bases between them. CDR3 in DNA: TGCGCCAGCAGCTTGAACCAGGACTCGATCCCCTACTTC. Translating gives CASSLNQDSIPYF. Variable domain in full (rest from reference TRBV5-1 and TRBJ2-7): KAGVTQTPRYLIKTRGQQVTLSCSPISGHRSVSWYQQTPGQGLQFLFEYFSETQRNKGNFPGRFSGRQFSNSRSEMNVSTLELGDSALYLCASSLNQDSIPYFGPGTRLTVT.

This chain connects TRBV6-6 to TRBJ2-7; 9 bases align to TRBD2. The CDR3 extends over 16 amino acids. Per germline, CDR1 MNHNY and CDR2 SVGAGI (reference sequence). With 2 bases clipped from V and 7 bases from J, the junction kept 12 bases outside the gene matches. This CDR3 is CASSYGAGGPTGEQYF. CDR3 bases: TGTGCCAGCAGTTACGGGGCGGGAGGGCCAACGGGAGAGCAGTACTTC.

V and J are TRBV12-3 or TRBV12-4 and TRBJ2-7, with TRBD2 as a possible D gene (5 bases). The CDR3 loop spans 13 amino acids. The V gene lost 7 bases and the J gene lost 3 bases, with 13 bases spanning the gap. CDR3 DNA: TGTGCCAGCACTCTCACCCGGGGCTACGAGCAGTACTTC. This encodes CASTLTRGYEQYF.

This clonotype was found many times. The chain is built from TRBV7-3 and TRBJ2-3; 8 bases align to TRBD2. With 2 bases clipped from V and 0 bases from J, the junction kept 4 bases outside the gene matches. This CDR3 comprises 16 residues. The germline CDR1 and CDR2 sequences are SGHTA and FQGTGA. The CDR3 here is CASSLHPSGSTDTQYF. The CDR3, as DNA: TGTGCCAGCAGCTTACATCCTAGCGGGAGCACAGATACGCAGTATTTT.

The gene calls are TRBV5-6 and TRBJ1-3, with a weak D call TRBD1 (5 bases). This CDR3 region has 16 residues. Germline loops: CDR1 SGHDT, CDR2 YYEEEE. With 4 bases removed from V and 2 bases from J, the gap between germline ends came to 16 bases. The CDR3 region is CASSITVQVPGNTIYF. CDR3 sequence (DNA): TGTGCCAGCAGCATCACCGTACAGGTCCCTGGAAACACCATATATTTT.

This clonotype appeared a few times. The gene calls are TRBV6-6 and TRBJ1-1; the match to TRBD1 covers 7 bases. Germline V lookup: CDR1 MNHNY, CDR2 SVGAGI (reference sequence). V was clipped by 5 bases and J by 6 bases; unmatched bases: 6. The CDR3 consists of 13 residues. CDR3 in DNA: TGTGCCAGCAGTACCGACAGGGACTCTGAAGCTTTCTTT. It translates to CASSTDRDSEAFF.

This clonotype was counted ten times or more. This sequence joins TRBV10-3 and TRBJ2-2; D possibly matches TRBD1 or TRBD2 (5 bases each). The CDR3 is 15 amino acids. Trimming left V 10 bases short and J 2 bases short, with 17 bases between. CDR1 is ENHRY and CDR2 is SYGVKD in the germline V gene. The CDR3 coding sequence is TGTGCCACGAACGCTGGGACCCTAAACACCGGGGAGCTGTTTTTT. It specifies CATNAGTLNTGELFF.

This chain connects TRBV5-1 to TRBJ1-4, with 11 bases identical to TRBD1. From germline, CDR1 is SGHRS and CDR2 YFSETQ. With 0 bases clipped from V and 8 bases from J, the junction kept 9 bases outside the gene matches. This CDR3 has 17 residues. The CDR3 DNA reads as TGCGCCAGCAGCTTGGCCGACGCCCGGACAGGGGGCGAAAAACTGTTTTTT. Its protein is CASSLADARTGGEKLFF.

The sample holds many counts of this clonotype. The chain recombines TRBV20-1 with TRBJ2-1; TRBD2 aligns across 8 bases. The J segment lost 5 bases and the V segment lost 6 bases, leaving 9 bases of the junction unmatched. In germline, CDR1 is DFQATT, CDR2 SNEGSKA (reference sequence). The CDR3 is 14 amino acids. CDR3 loop: CSARSWTSNNEQFF. CDR3 nucleotide sequence: TGCAGTGCCAGGTCGTGGACTAGCAACAATGAGCAGTTCTTC.

The sample holds many counts of this clonotype. V usage is TRBV29-1 and J usage is TRBJ1-5; 10 bases align to TRBD1. The germline gives CDR1 SQVTM, CDR2 ANQGSEA. The CDR3 extends over 14 amino acids. V gave up 7 bases and J gave up 2 bases; unmatched junction bases: 5. DNA of the CDR3: TGCAGCGCCGCGACAGGGGGCGGCAATCAGCCCCAGCATTTT. Translated: CSAATGGGNQPQHF.

This clonotype was counted ten times or more. This chain uses TRBV11-2 with TRBJ2-2; TRBD2 matches 10 bases. Germline V CDR1 and CDR2: SGHAT, FQNNGV. The V segment lost 4 bases and the J segment 0 bases; nucleotides outside the gene matches: 8. This CDR3 is built from 18 residues. In DNA form, the CDR3 reads TGTGCCAGCAGCTACCTTCCCGGACTAGCGGCGAACACCGGGGAGCTGTTTTTT. Translated, it gives CASSYLPGLAANTGELFF.

This clonotype was seen a few times. The rearrangement joins TRBV11-2 to TRBJ1-1; no clear D gene. This CDR3 contains 13 residues. The V and J ends lost 2 bases and 1 base respectively, with 5 bases between them. Germline values: CDR1 SGHAT, CDR2 FQNNGV. CDR3 coding DNA: TGTGCCAGCAGCTTAATCTCGAACACTGAAGCTTTCTTT. Translation: CASSLISNTEAFF.

The chain carries TRBV9 and TRBJ1-6, with a weak D call TRBD1 (5 bases). Per germline, CDR1 SGDLS and CDR2 YYNGEE. Trimming removed 3 bases at V and 10 bases at J, with 17 bases between. The CDR3 has 15 residues. DNA of the CDR3: TGTGCCAGCAGCGAAGAGGGGAGAGGGCGATCACCCCTCCACTTT. As protein: CASSEEGRGRSPLHF. The full variable domain, completed using reference TRBV9 and TRBJ1-6, is DSGVTQTPKHLITATGQRVTLRCSPRSGDLSVYWYQQSLDQGLQFLIQYYNGEERAKGNILERFSAQQFPDLHSELNLSSLELGDSALYFCASSEEGRGRSPLHFGNGTRLTVT.